This is a list of T cell receptor beta chains from one sample in a study of cytomegalovirus exposure and HLA in healthy donors. This table comes from immunoSEQ multiplex PCR, and its TCRdb copy is limited to in-frame clones, with some not included. The sample includes roughly 98,000 clones, roughly three quarters of them seen just once. Sequenced: PBMCs. These receptors originate from a middle-aged man in good health and CMV-seronegative. Each CDR3 is given with its conserved first and last residue. Each record gives: J gene, D gene, V gene, clone size, CDR3 protein, CDR3 DNA. The D gene is left open where the match is weak. Not every row has a clone size; where given, it reads once, few, many or a size class.

TRBJ2-1 NA TRBV6-5 few CASSYGTPSYNEQFF TGTGCCAGCAGTTACGGGACTCCCTCCTACAATGAGCAGTTCTTC
TRBJ2-7 TRBD2 TRBV27 NA CASSLWAAVAGSSSYEQYF TGTGCCAGCAGTTTGTGGGCCGCGGTAGCGGGGTCGAGCTCCTACGAGCAGTACTTC
TRBJ2-4 TRBD1 TRBV11-2 once CASSFGTGLNIQYF TGTGCCAGCAGCTTTGGGACAGGGTTGAACATTCAGTACTTC
TRBJ2-5 TRBD2 TRBV18 NA CASSPGLVETQYF TGTGCCAGCTCACCGGGACTAGTAGAGACCCAGTACTTC
TRBJ1-1 NA TRBV5-1 NA CASGHMPTEAFF TGCGCCAGCGGCCACATGCCCACTGAAGCTTTCTTT
TRBJ1-4 NA TRBV29-1 NA CSVGRSTNEKLFF TGCAGCGTGGGGAGGTCAACTAATGAAAAACTGTTTTTT
TRBJ1-5 NA TRBV6-6 NA CASSYSIGREDQPQHF TGTGCCAGCAGTTACTCGATCGGCAGGGAGGATCAGCCCCAGCATTTT
TRBJ2-2 TRBD1 TRBV27 NA CASSTGGRELFF TGTGCCAGCAGTACAGGGGGCAGGGAGCTGTTTTTT
TRBJ2-7 NA TRBV2 NA CASRGRGEQYF TGTGCCAGCAGGGGAAGAGGGGAGCAGTACTTC
TRBJ2-1 TRBD2 TRBV7-2 NA CASSSTGGLYNEQFF TGTGCCAGCAGCTCGACGGGGGGTCTCTACAATGAGCAGTTCTTC
TRBJ2-5 TRBD2 TRBV27 NA CASSSGTSGTKETQYF TGTGCCAGCAGCTCCGGGACTAGCGGAACAAAGGAGACCCAGTACTTC
TRBJ2-5 TRBD2 TRBV7-3 NA CASSPTGTRLRETQYF TGTGCCAGCAGCCCGACCGGGACTAGATTAAGAGAGACCCAGTACTTC
TRBJ1-1 NA TRBV11-3 NA CASSLTGKNTEAFF TGTGCCAGCAGCTTAACAGGGAAGAACACTGAAGCTTTCTTT
TRBJ2-1 TRBD2 TRBV30 NA CARGTSGGLGDEQFF TGTGCCCGTGGGACTAGCGGGGGCCTCGGGGATGAGCAGTTCTTC
TRBJ1-2 NA TRBV9 NA CASSVTGTEYNGYTF TGTGCCAGCAGCGTAACGGGAACAGAGTATAATGGCTACACCTTC
TRBJ1-5 TRBD1 TRBV7-6 NA CASSSRFGTGVNQPQHF TGTGCCAGCAGCTCAAGATTTGGCACAGGGGTTAATCAGCCCCAGCATTTT
TRBJ2-2 TRBD2 TRBV29-1 NA CSVAGLAGDTGELFF TGCAGCGTTGCGGGACTAGCGGGGGACACCGGGGAGCTGTTTTTT
TRBJ1-6 TRBD1 TRBV6-5 NA CASSYGTASYSPLHF TGTGCCAGCAGTTACGGGACAGCGTCTTATTCACCCCTCCACTTT
TRBJ1-5 NA TRBV19 NA CASAGRSGNQPQHF TGTGCCAGTGCGGGTAGGTCGGGCAATCAGCCCCAGCATTTT
TRBJ2-7 TRBD2 TRBV4-3 NA CASRPRRGEGEQYF TGCGCCAGCAGGCCGAGGCGGGGGGAGGGCGAGCAGTACTTC
TRBJ2-7 TRBD2 TRBV30 NA CAWNGGAYEQYF TGTGCCTGGAATGGGGGGGCCTACGAGCAGTACTTC
TRBJ1-2 TRBD1 TRBV11-1 NA CASSHGDRGGGYTF TGTGCCAGCAGCCACGGCGACAGGGGTGGTGGCTACACCTTC
TRBJ1-2 NA TRBV7-8 NA CASSLGGLSIYGYTF TGTGCCAGCAGCTTAGGGGGACTGAGTATCTATGGCTACACCTTC
TRBJ2-1 TRBD2 TRBV4-2 NA CASSQGLGSSYNEQFF TGTGCCAGCAGCCAGGGACTAGGAAGCTCCTACAATGAGCAGTTCTTC
TRBJ2-2 NA TRBV7-2 NA CASSFRGWELFF TGTGCAAGCAGCTTCCGAGGGTGGGAGCTGTTTTTT
TRBJ1-4 NA TRBV6-5 NA CASSYSPGPNEKLFF TGTGCCAGCAGTTACTCTCCAGGTCCGAATGAAAAACTGTTTTTT